The 21 T cell receptor beta chains presented below share a single source sample, sequenced in a study of cytomegalovirus exposure and HLA in healthy donors. This table comes from immunoSEQ multiplex PCR, and its TCRdb copy is limited to in-frame clones, with some not included. The profile covers 110,000 to 150,000 clones, with 86% appearing a single time and roughly 3% taken by the ten largest. The sample consisted of PBMCs. These receptors came from a man aged 18 to 29 in good health and CMV-seronegative.

The chain links TRBV29-1 to TRBJ2-1; possible D gene TRBD1, 5 bases. V was cut by 6 bases and J by 9 bases, with 18 bases left in between. The CDR3 length is 13 residues. Germline lookup yields CDR1 SQVTM and CDR2 ANQGSEA. This CDR3 is CSVPERGYGEQFF. The CDR3 nucleotides are TGCAGCGTACCCGAAAGGGGTTATGGTGAGCAGTTCTTC.

The V call is TRBV2, the J call TRBJ1-3; 8 positions agree with TRBD1. This CDR3 has 14 residues. The germline CDR1 and CDR2 sequences are SNHLY and FYNNEI. The V segment lost 10 bases and the J segment 5 bases; nucleotides outside the gene matches: 10. The CDR3 sequence: CANLDRVGRNTIYF. The CDR3 nucleotides read TGTGCCAACCTGGACAGGGTCGGAAGAAACACCATATATTTT. Using reference TRBV2 and TRBJ1-3 for the parts outside the CDR3, the full variable domain is EPEVTQTPSHQVTQMGQEVILRCVPISNHLYFYWYRQILGQKVEFLVSFYNNEISEKSEIFDDQFSVERPDGSNFTLKIRSTKLEDSAMYFCANLDRVGRNTIYFGEGSWLTVV.

V is TRBV4-3 and J is TRBJ2-5; 8 bases align to TRBD2. Germline V CDR1 and CDR2: LGHNA, YSLEER. The CDR3 totals 17 residues. Trimming at V came to 0 bases and at J to 1 base, leaving 7 bases not matched to a gene. The DNA of the CDR3 is TGCGCCAGCAGCCAAGAAACAGCGGGAGACATCCAAGAGACCCAGTACTTC. Amino acids: CASSQETAGDIQETQYF.

The chain recombines TRBV2 with TRBJ1-3, with D possibly TRBD1 on 6 matching bases. The germline V and J ends were trimmed by 11 bases and 4 bases, with 15 bases remaining between them. Per the germline V gene, CDR1 is SNHLY and CDR2 is FYNNEI. The length of the CDR3 is 13 residues. As DNA, the CDR3 is TGTGCCTCGAGGGGGAATTTGGGAAACACCATATATTTT. It encodes CASRGNLGNTIYF.

The chain recombines TRBV5-4 with TRBJ1-6; 7 bases match TRBD1. The CDR3 covers 17 residues. Germline CDR1 SGHNT, CDR2 YYREEE (reference sequence). V dropped 2 bases and J dropped 7; count of bases not matched to a gene: 12. CDR3 DNA: TGTGCCAGCAGCTTAATGGGTGAGGCAGGGGGGAATTCACCCCTCCACTTT. This codes for CASSLMGEAGGNSPLHF.

This clone has just one count. The chain joins TRBV13 to TRBJ1-6, with D possibly matching TRBD1 (6 bases). The CDR3 totals 16 residues. V shed 0 bases and J shed 7 bases, with 13 bases lying between them. CDR1 is PRHDT, CDR2 FYEKMQ, per germline (reference sequence). The CDR3 protein is CASSLGYPGENSPLHF. CDR3 coding DNA: TGTGCCAGCAGCTTAGGATATCCAGGGGAAAATTCACCCCTCCACTTT.

The V and J genes are TRBV28 and TRBJ1-6, with D possibly being TRBD1 (5 bases). Per the germline V gene, CDR1 is MDHEN and CDR2 is SYDVKM. CDR3 size: 15 residues. The germline V and J ends were trimmed by 6 bases and 9 bases, with 18 bases remaining between them. CDR3 region: CASSYPGGTGSPLHF. The CDR3 DNA follows: TGTGCCAGCAGCTATCCCGGGGGGACCGGTTCACCCCTCCACTTT.

V gene TRBV14 combines with J gene TRBJ2-7; D is perhaps TRBD2 (5 bases). V shed 1 base and J shed 3 bases, with 13 bases lying between them. Germline assignment: CDR1 SGHDN and CDR2 FVKESK. This CDR3 has 15 amino acids. As DNA, the CDR3 is TGTGCCAGCAGCCAAGGGGGAGCCCCCCTCTACGAGCAGTACTTC. Protein: CASSQGGAPLYEQYF.

The CDR3 bases are TGTGCCAGCAGCCAATCGGGGGGGCAGCCCCAGCATTTT. It encodes CASSQSGGQPQHF. The chain combines TRBV7-8 with TRBJ1-5; TRBD1 is a possible D gene (5 bases). The CDR3 extends over 13 amino acids. V was trimmed by 5 bases and J by 7 bases, leaving 12 bases between them. CDR1 SGHVS and CDR2 FQNEAQ come from the germline V gene.

The rearrangement links TRBV9 to TRBJ2-7, with D possibly matching TRBD1 (8 bases). V was trimmed by 1 base and J by 7 bases, leaving 12 bases between them. The germline CDR1 and CDR2 sequences are SGDLS and YYNGEE. There are 13 residues in the CDR3. CDR3 amino acids: CASSVNRGGEQYF. As DNA, the CDR3 is TGTGCCAGCAGCGTAAACAGGGGGGGTGAGCAGTACTTC.

This rearrangement joins TRBV2 to TRBJ2-1; TRBD1 agrees at 8 bases. Germline assignment: CDR1 SNHLY and CDR2 FYNNEI. J gave up 6 bases and V 7 bases, and 17 bases lay outside the gene matches. The CDR3 is 17 residues long. The CDR3 coding sequence is TGTGCCAGCATCCCCGTCTGGACAGGGACCGAGGGCAATGAGCAGTTCTTC. The encoded protein is CASIPVWTGTEGNEQFF. Full variable domain (remainder filled in from reference TRBV2 and TRBJ2-1): EPEVTQTPSHQVTQMGQEVILRCVPISNHLYFYWYRQILGQKVEFLVSFYNNEISEKSEIFDDQFSVERPDGSNFTLKIRSTKLEDSAMYFCASIPVWTGTEGNEQFFGPGTRLTVL.

The chain links TRBV19 to TRBJ2-3, with TRBD2 matching over 8 bases. Germline lookup yields CDR1 LNHDA and CDR2 SQIVND (reference sequence). V gave up 11 bases and J gave up 4 bases; unmatched junction bases: 11. This CDR3 comprises 14 residues. This CDR3 is CASHRGGRSDTQYF. DNA of the CDR3: TGTGCCTCCCACCGAGGCGGGAGGTCAGATACGCAGTATTTT.

The chain recombines TRBV30 with TRBJ2-2; TRBD1 might be the D (6 bases). The V gene's germline CDR1 is GTSNPN and CDR2 SVGIG (reference sequence). The CDR3 covers 17 residues. Trimming left V 6 bases short and J 3 bases short, with 23 bases between. The CDR3 region has the DNA TGTGCCTGCCTAACCTGGGGGCACAGGGAAGACACCGGGGAGCTGTTTTTT. Amino acids: CACLTWGHREDTGELFF. The full variable domain, with the rest looked up from reference TRBV30 and TRBJ2-2, is SQTIHQWPATLVQPVGSPLSLECTVEGTSNPNLYWYRQAAGRGLQLLFYSVGIGQISSEVPQNLSASRPQDRQFILSSKKLLLSDSGFYLCACLTWGHREDTGELFFGEGSRLTVL.

J is TRBJ2-7 and V is TRBV7-9; the match to TRBD2 covers 7 bases. Looked up from germline, CDR1 is SEHNR and CDR2 is FQNEAQ (reference sequence). The CDR3 length is 12 residues. V lost 4 bases to trimming and J lost 7 bases; unmatched junction nucleotides: 4. CDR3 residues: CASSWDGGEQYF. Here the CDR3 DNA reads TGTGCCAGCAGCTGGGACGGGGGGGAGCAGTACTTC.

V gene TRBV7-9 combines with J gene TRBJ2-7; 8 bases are shared with TRBD1. CDR3 length: 14 residues. The V gene's germline CDR1 is SEHNR and CDR2 FQNEAQ (reference sequence). V gave up 4 bases and J gave up 3 bases; unmatched junction bases: 5. As DNA, the CDR3 is TGTGCCAGCAGCTCCGCGACAGGGGTCTACGAGCAGTACTTC. As protein: CASSSATGVYEQYF.

The chain combines TRBV2 with TRBJ2-5, with 12 bases matching TRBD1. The end of the DNA is better explained by TRBJ2-7, so the J call may be wrong. CDR3 length equals 14 residues. Germline CDR1 is SNHLY and CDR2 is FYNNEI. CDR3 DNA sequence: TGTGCCAGCAGTGGGGACAGGGGGCTGTACGAGCAGTACTTC. The encoded protein is CASSGDRGLYEQYF.

V gene TRBV7-2 combines with J gene TRBJ2-2; 8 bases agree with TRBD1. This CDR3 is built from 15 residues. Per the germline V gene, CDR1 is SGHTA and CDR2 is FQGNSA. V shed 2 bases and J 5 bases; nucleotides not matched to a gene: 4. The chain's CDR3 is CASSLRGQGTGELFF. Here the CDR3 DNA reads TGTGCCAGCAGCTTACGAGGACAGGGAACCGGGGAGCTGTTTTTT. The full variable domain, in which reference TRBV7-2 and TRBJ2-2 provide the parts outside the CDR3, is GAGVSQSPSNKVTEKGKDVELRCDPISGHTALYWYRQSLGQGLEFLIYFQGNSAPDKSGLPSDRFSAERTGGSVSTLTIQRTQQEDSAVYLCASSLRGQGTGELFFGEGSRLTVL.

The J gene is TRBJ1-4, the V gene TRBV15; maybe TRBD1 (5 bases). The CDR3 has 17 amino acids. CDR1 LNHNV and CDR2 YYDKDF come from the germline V gene (reference sequence). The V end lost 4 bases, the J end lost 5 bases, and 20 bases lay between the germline ends. CDR3 in amino acids: CATSTLDRGLMNEKLFF. For the CDR3, the DNA is TGTGCCACCAGCACCCTAGACAGAGGACTAATGAATGAAAAACTGTTTTTT.

The V call is TRBV5-1, the J call TRBJ1-2, with a weak D call TRBD1 (6 bases). This CDR3 contains 15 residues. Germline lookup yields CDR1 SGHRS and CDR2 YFSETQ. The V end was cut by 4 bases, the J end by 7 bases, with 20 bases between. The CDR3 spells CASSLYGGLGFGYTF. The CDR3, as DNA: TGCGCCAGCAGCCTCTACGGGGGGCTAGGCTTTGGCTACACCTTC.

In this sample, this clone turned up a few times. The chain carries TRBV5-1 and TRBJ2-7; 7 positions agree with TRBD1. This CDR3 is 13 amino acids long. The trim removed 4 bases at V and 3 bases at J, leaving 4 bases unmatched. From germline, CDR1 is SGHRS and CDR2 YFSETQ. The CDR3 region is CASSRGQSYEQYF. For the CDR3, the DNA is TGCGCCAGCAGCCGGGGACAGAGCTACGAGCAGTACTTC.

V usage is TRBV19 and J usage is TRBJ2-3; TRBD1 agrees at 8 bases. J gave up 1 base and V 4 bases, and 10 bases lay outside the gene matches. The CDR3 consists of 17 residues. Germline V gene sequence: CDR1 LNHDA, CDR2 SQIVND (reference sequence). The CDR3 here is CASSKGQGGLGTDTQYF. Here the CDR3 DNA reads TGTGCCAGTAGTAAAGGACAGGGCGGGTTGGGCACAGATACGCAGTATTTT.